Listed below are T cell receptor beta chains from one sample, sequenced in a study of blood T cell repertoires in COVID-19. TCRdb's table, derived via immunoSEQ multiplex PCR, lists solely in-frame clones and lacks some. The table shows about 180,000 clones, with 90% to 95% occurring only once. Specimen: peripheral blood. The source is a man in his fifties with acute or convalescent COVID-19. Each CDR3 is given with its conserved first and last residue. D genes are given only for firm matches. Size is omitted from some rows. Given values are once, few, many or a class for expanded clones.

CDR3nt	CDR3aa	d_gene	abundance	v_gene	j_gene
TGTGCCAGCAGCTATGGGACATCCGAATATAGCAATCAGCCCCAGCATTTT	CASSYGTSEYSNQPQHF	-	-	TRBV28	TRBJ1-5
TGTGCCAGCAGCTCTATGGAGACCCAGTACTTC	CASSSMETQYF	-	-	TRBV7-9	TRBJ2-5
TGTGCCAGCAGCTTCTCGGGGATCTACGAGCAGTACTTC	CASSFSGIYEQYF	-	-	TRBV11-2	TRBJ2-7
TGCGCCAGCAGCCATGCTAAGGGGGCCAGGGCCTACAATGAGCAGTTCTTC	CASSHAKGARAYNEQFF	TRBD1	-	TRBV4-1	TRBJ2-1
TGCGCCAGCAGCCATTTGGACAGGGGATATACTGAAGCTTTCTTT	CASSHLDRGYTEAFF	TRBD1	-	TRBV4-1	TRBJ1-1
TGCGCCAGCAGCCAAGATCTAGCGGGGGGGACAGATACGCAGTATTTT	CASSQDLAGGTDTQYF	TRBD2	-	TRBV4-3	TRBJ2-3
TGTGCCAGCAGCCACAGACAGGGCCTCTATGGCTACACCTTC	CASSHRQGLYGYTF	TRBD1	-	TRBV3-1/TRBV3-2	TRBJ1-2
TGCGCCAGCAGCTTGGGACAGACCACAGATACGCAGTATTTT	CASSLGQTTDTQYF	-	once	TRBV5-1	TRBJ2-3
TGTGCCAGCAGTGAGTGGATCCCCGGAGCCGCGAGGGATACGCAGTATTTT	CASSEWIPGAARDTQYF	-	-	TRBV6-1	TRBJ2-3
TGTGCCAGCAGTCCCCCTGGGGGGACGAGGAGGGAAAAACTGTTTTTT	CASSPPGGTRREKLFF	-	-	TRBV28	TRBJ1-4
TGTGCCAGTAGTAACCCAACAGGGCTTAGCAATCAGCCCCAGCATTTT	CASSNPTGLSNQPQHF	-	few	TRBV19	TRBJ1-5
TGTGCCAGCAGTTCCGCTTGGGAGCGGGAGCCTGGGGCCAACGTCCTGACTTTC	CASSSAWEREPGANVLTF	TRBD2	-	TRBV28	TRBJ2-6
TGTGCCACCAGTGATCTAGCGGGAGGGCCCTACAATGAGCAGTTCTTC	CATSDLAGGPYNEQFF	TRBD2	-	TRBV24-1	TRBJ2-1
TGTGCCTGGGAAGGGGGCACGGGTGATCAGCCCCAGCATTTT	CAWEGGTGDQPQHF	TRBD1	-	TRBV30	TRBJ1-5
TGTGCCTGGAGTGGGGGGACAGGGAATTCACCCCTCCACTTT	CAWSGGTGNSPLHF	TRBD1	-	TRBV30	TRBJ1-6
TGCAGCGTTGAAGGCCCACAGGGACTAGCGGGAGGGCCGGAGACAGATACGCAGTATTTT	CSVEGPQGLAGGPETDTQYF	TRBD2	-	TRBV29-1	TRBJ2-3
TGTGCCACCGACAGGGGGAACACCGGGGAGCTGTTTTTT	CATDRGNTGELFF	TRBD1	-	TRBV10-3	TRBJ2-2
TGTGCCAGCAGGCGGCTGGGGGCCACCAATCAGCCCCAGCATTTT	CASRRLGATNQPQHF	-	-	TRBV6-5	TRBJ1-5
TGTGCCAGCAGTCGACAGGGGTCCAATCAGCCCCAGCATTTT	CASSRQGSNQPQHF	TRBD1	-	TRBV2	TRBJ1-5
TGCGCCAGCAGCCAAGAGTACTCCATATACTATGGCTACACCTTC	CASSQEYSIYYGYTF	-	-	TRBV4-1	TRBJ1-2
TGCGCCAGCAGCTTGGGACAGGGGGGTCGCGAGCAGTACTTC	CASSLGQGGREQYF	TRBD1	few	TRBV5-1	TRBJ2-7
TGTGCCAGCAGCACCCGGAGTGCCAGCTCCTACAATGAGCAGTTCTTC	CASSTRSASSYNEQFF	-	-	TRBV11-2	TRBJ2-1
TGCGCCAGCAGCTCTTCCTTGACAGAGTCTGGAAACACCATATATTTT	CASSSSLTESGNTIYF	-	few	TRBV5-1	TRBJ1-3
TGTGCCAGCACTTTTCAGGGGGCCGATGAAAAACTGTTTTTT	CASTFQGADEKLFF	TRBD1	-	TRBV2	TRBJ1-4
TGTGCCAGCAGCCTAGTTCTGCGCGTGAACACTGAAGCTTTCTTT	CASSLVLRVNTEAFF	-	-	TRBV28	TRBJ1-1
TGTGCCAGCAGCATAAGACTAAGCTCCTACAATGAGCAGTTCTTC	CASSIRLSSYNEQFF	-	-	TRBV11-2	TRBJ2-1
TGTGCCAGCAGCAACAGGGGGCAGGGTGAAGCTTTCTTT	CASSNRGQGEAFF	TRBD1	few	TRBV28	TRBJ1-1
TGTGCCAGCAGCCAAGAAGGGAGCGCCGGGACAGCTGGCTACACCTTC	CASSQEGSAGTAGYTF	TRBD1	-	TRBV3-1/TRBV3-2	TRBJ1-2
TGTGCCAGCAGCGTAAGCGTCACAGGTAGAAACACCATATATTTT	CASSVSVTGRNTIYF	-	-	TRBV9	TRBJ1-3
TGCGCCAGCAGCTTGGTCGGAGCGGGGGGTCTCAATGAGCAGTTCTTC	CASSLVGAGGLNEQFF	TRBD2	-	TRBV5-1	TRBJ2-1
TGTGCCAGTCGACGGTGGGGGGGCATGAACACTGAAGCTTTCTTT	CASRRWGGMNTEAFF	-	-	TRBV27	TRBJ1-1
TGTGCCTGGAGCAGCGGGAGCTCCTATAATTCACCCCTCCACTTT	CAWSSGSSYNSPLHF	-	-	TRBV30	TRBJ1-6
TGTGCCAGCAGTGAAGTGTTTCGGTTGGCGGCGGCCCACGAGCAGTACTTC	CASSEVFRLAAAHEQYF	-	-	TRBV2	TRBJ2-7
TGTGCCAGCAGTTCGGAGGGTATTCGGGCTTTCTTT	CASSSEGIRAFF	-	-	TRBV28	TRBJ1-1
TGTGCCAGCAGCGTAGTCAGCGGGGGGGGATCCTACAATGAGCAGTTCTTC	CASSVVSGGGSYNEQFF	TRBD2	-	TRBV9	TRBJ2-1
TGTGCCAGCAGCCACCTGACTAGCGGGTTAAATGAGCAGTTCTTC	CASSHLTSGLNEQFF	TRBD2	-	TRBV3-1/TRBV3-2	TRBJ2-1